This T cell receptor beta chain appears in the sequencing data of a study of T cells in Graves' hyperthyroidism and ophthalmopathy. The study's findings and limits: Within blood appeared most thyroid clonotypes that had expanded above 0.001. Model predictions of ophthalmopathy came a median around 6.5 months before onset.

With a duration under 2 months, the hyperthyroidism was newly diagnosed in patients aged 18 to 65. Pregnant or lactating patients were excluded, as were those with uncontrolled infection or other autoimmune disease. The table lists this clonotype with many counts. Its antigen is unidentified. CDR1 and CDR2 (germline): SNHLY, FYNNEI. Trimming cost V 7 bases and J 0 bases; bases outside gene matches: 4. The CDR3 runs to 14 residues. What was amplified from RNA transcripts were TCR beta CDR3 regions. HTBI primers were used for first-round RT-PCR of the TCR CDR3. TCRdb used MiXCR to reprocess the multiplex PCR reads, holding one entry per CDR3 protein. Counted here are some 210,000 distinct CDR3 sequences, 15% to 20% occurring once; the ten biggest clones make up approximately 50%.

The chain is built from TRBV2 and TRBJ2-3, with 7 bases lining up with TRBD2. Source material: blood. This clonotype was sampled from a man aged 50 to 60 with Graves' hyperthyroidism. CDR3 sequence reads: CASKTSPSTDTQYF. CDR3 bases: TGTGCCAGCAAGACTAGCCCAAGCACAGATACGCAGTATTTT.